This T cell receptor (beta chain) was identified in a study of read filtering for tumor transcriptome and immune sequencing. Study-wide background: Among patients, around 18 were male and approximately 15 female, aged about 47 to 80 (mean approximately 64). TCR-mapped reads were about 4.05 to 10.27 million with IR-seq versus about 85 to 1273 with RNA-seq.

Every patient had bone marrow sampled while the disease was active. Study-level findings and limits: Single-read clonotypes: about 81.9% of IR-seq clonotypes (around 3.5% of reads), about 75% of RNA-seq clonotypes (nearly 45% of reads).

From around 440 ng of RNA, a library with molecular barcoded alpha/delta and beta/gamma adaptors was made. TCRdb reprocessed the reads with MiXCR, giving one entry per CDR3 protein. The data show approximately 90,000 distinct CDR3 sequences, roughly an eighth seen once. There are many counts of this clonotype. The antigen remains undetermined. This CDR3 comprises 15 residues. With 8 bases removed from V and 2 bases from J, the gap between germline ends came to 18 bases. Germline CDR1 MNHEY, CDR2 SMNVEV (reference sequence). The V gene is TRBV27, the J gene TRBJ1-1, with D maybe TRBD1 (6 bases). Sequences were obtained from a population of CD138-negative cells sorted from bone marrow. The TCR comes from a donor at least 40 years old with multiple myeloma. The DNA for the CDR3 is TGTGCCAGCGGGACGAGGGGGAGGGGAAACACTGAAGCTTTCTTT. This translates into CASGTRGRGNTEAFF.